The sequence of this T cell receptor (beta chain) was determined in a study of cytomegalovirus exposure and HLA in healthy donors. Across the study: The 100 to 150 validation repertoires were reported in a later analysis to have been generated on the same platform as the roughly 700 first-cohort repertoires. Overall study results and limits: Both high specificity and high sensitivity reportedly marked the classifier's diagnosis of cytomegalovirus status.

Turning to this clone: Its antigen is as yet unknown.

Some clones are missing from TCRdb's copy, which holds only in-frame ones; the method was immunoSEQ multiplex PCR. This sample has 190,000 or so clones, with roughly 84% found just once. CDR1 and CDR2 from the germline V gene are SGHVS and FNYEAQ. CDR3 size: 14 residues. V was trimmed by 1 base and J by 3 bases, leaving 10 bases between them. What was sequenced was PBMCs. This clonotype was obtained from a woman aged 18-30 years in good health and CMV-seropositive. This chain links TRBV7-6 with TRBJ2-7; D not certain. This CDR3 reads CASSLVNTVYEQYF. The CDR3 DNA reads TGTGCCAGCAGCTTAGTTAACACCGTCTACGAGCAGTACTTC. Supplemented by reference TRBV7-6 and TRBJ2-7, the full variable domain reads GAGVSQSPRYKVTKRGQDVALRCDPISGHVSLYWYRQALGQGPEFLTYFNYEAQQDKSGLPNDRFSAERPEGSISTLTIQRTEQRDSAMYRCASSLVNTVYEQYFGPGTRLTVT.